Detailed here is one TCR beta chain. Its binding antigen is unknown. No quality values exist for individual bases; no much larger clone is one base distant. The data were taken from a study of blood T cell repertoires in COVID-19 (TCRdb year 2020). For context, the study as a whole: Collaborator samples came from the United States, Italy and Spain and covered acute and convalescent phases of COVID-19. The material from the prospective study consisted of cDNA or gDNA derived from T cells, B-cell-depleted T cells, or PBMCs. Subjects who had been exposed to COVID-19, were actively infected with it, or had recovered from it provided the deeply sampled blood TCRbeta repertoires that made up the dataset. A freely available public database, intended as a resource for researchers studying the immune response to SARS-CoV-2, is where the repertoires were released. The samples were drawn from the first 160 participants of the ongoing ImmuneRACE study and from 950 to 1,500 subjects provided by 6 global collaborators. A de-identified subject ID, COVID-19 status, age in years and sex were almost always included in the sample metadata. HLA class I and class II types, where available, came from metadata supplied by the sample provider rather than from assay-based typing. Study-wide conclusions, independent of this receptor: The quantity of clinical and demographic metadata differed by source and by participant and was supplied without curation.

Trimming removed 4 bases from V and 5 bases from J, leaving 19 bases between the germline ends. The CDR3 numbers 15 residues from cysteine through phenylalanine. Only the CDR3 region is kept as DNA, spanning 45 bases read in frame from base 1. From the germline V gene (reference sequence), CDR1 is SGHNT and CDR2 is YYREEE. Collaborating institutions collected whole blood in K2EDTA tubes following their own protocols. For TCRbeta analysis, collaborators shipped samples in one of three forms: frozen whole blood, isolated PBMCs, or DNA extracted from either of those sample types. The immunoSEQ Assay, a bias-controlled multiplex PCR, was used to amplify TCRbeta CDR3 regions from genomic DNA. In the paper's pipeline: Nucleated cell counts per sample were estimated from amplification of reference gene primers within the assay. To quantify the absolute abundance of each unique TCRbeta CDR3 rearrangement, sequence reads were collapsed and filtered. For each sample, productive Simpson clonality was calculated as the square root of Simpson's diversity index across productive rearrangements. TCRdb holds this immuneACCESS table with in-frame rearrangements only. Some clones are missing; in checked studies, unresolved V genes explain under half, and the rest has no known cause. V and J calls and clone size are as listed in that table; D and trimming were resolved from the DNA. The sample has 150,000 to 200,000 clones on record, approximately 90% of them singletons. The ten largest account for 4% to 5% of the sample.

The V gene is TRBV5-4 and the J gene is TRBJ2-7, with a weak D call of TRBD2 (6 bases match). Input material: peripheral blood. The source of this sequence is a human donor in a cohort sampled during active COVID-19. In nucleotide form, the sequence is TGTGCCAGCAGCCGCGCGGGGCTAGACCTCCACGAGCAGTACTTC. The translation is CASSRAGLDLHEQYF. Reference TRBV5-4 and TRBJ2-7 proteins supply the regions before and after the CDR3; the full variable domain is: ETGVTQSPTHLIKTRGQQVTLRCSSQSGHNTVSWYQQALGQGPQFIFQYYREEENGRGNFPPRFSGLQFPNYSSELNVNALELDDSALYLCASSRAGLDLHEQYFGPGTRLTVT.